These T cell receptor beta chains were read from a single sample in a study of blood T cells in healthy people across ages. TCRdb re-called the 5' RACE reads with MiXCR, one entry per CDR3 protein. Of 780,000 or so distinct CDR3 sequences listed, around half are singletons. Sequencing input: blood. These receptors were taken from an elderly man in good health. Each CDR3 is given with its conserved first and last residue. Each record gives: J gene, V gene, D gene, clone size, CDR3 protein, CDR3 DNA. A D gene is named only where the DNA matches it firmly. The size of a clone is reported for some rows only, either as once, few or many, or as a class for expanded clones.

>TRBJ2-1|TRBV28|TRBD1|few
CASSRSTGIQTYNEQFF
TGTGCCAGCAGTCGATCGACAGGGATTCAAACCTACAATGAGCAGTTCTTC
>TRBJ1-1|TRBV18|.|once
CASSPRAEMNTEAFF
TGTGCCAGCTCACCACGGGCGGAGATGAACACTGAAGCTTTCTTT
>TRBJ2-4|TRBV20-1|TRBD1|.
CSARGQGIGKNIQYF
TGCAGTGCTAGAGGACAGGGGATCGGCAAAAACATTCAGTACTTC
>TRBJ2-1|TRBV10-3|TRBD2|few
CAISETTSGRYNEQFF
TGTGCCATCAGTGAGACGACTAGCGGGCGCTACAATGAGCAGTTCTTC
>TRBJ2-5|TRBV20-1|TRBD2|.
CSASGTSGSAGETQYF
TGCAGTGCTAGCGGGACTAGCGGGAGCGCTGGGGAGACCCAGTACTTC
>TRBJ1-5|TRBV7-9|TRBD1|.
CASSSGQGAQPQHF
TGTGCCAGCAGCTCTGGACAGGGGGCCCAGCCCCAGCATTTT
>TRBJ2-5|TRBV5-1|.|few
CASSVQREETQYF
TGCGCCAGCAGCGTACAGAGAGAAGAGACCCAGTACTTC
>TRBJ2-7|TRBV28|TRBD1|.
CASSPPGGLSYEQYF
TGTGCCAGCAGTCCTCCAGGGGGTCTCTCCTACGAGCAGTACTTC
>TRBJ2-5|TRBV5-1|TRBD1|.
CASSKPGQGQETQYF
TGCGCCAGCAGCAAACCGGGACAGGGGCAAGAGACCCAGTACTTC
>TRBJ1-5|TRBV9|.|once
CASSPLPSQPQHF
TGTGCCAGCAGCCCCTTACCCAGCCAGCCCCAGCATTTT
>TRBJ1-2|TRBV7-9|.|.
CASSQNGLNNYGYTF
TGTGCCAGCAGCCAAAACGGACTAAATAACTATGGCTACACCTTC
>TRBJ2-7|TRBV6-5|.|.
CASSIGTPPSYEQYF
TGTGCCAGCAGCATAGGGACCCCACCCTCCTACGAGCAGTACTTC
>TRBJ2-3|TRBV29-1|.|few
CSVDDDYSDTQYF
TGCAGCGTTGACGATGACTATTCGGATACGCAGTATTTT
>TRBJ1-1|TRBV5-1|TRBD1|.
CASSLSTGWEAFF
TGCGCCAGCAGCCTCTCGACAGGGTGGGAAGCTTTCTTT
>TRBJ2-7|TRBV6-5|.|.
CASSGLRYEQYF
TGTGCCAGCAGTGGCCTCCGTTACGAGCAGTACTTC
>TRBJ2-3|TRBV5-1|TRBD2|once
CASSFTTSGASTDTQYF
TGCGCCAGCAGCTTTACGACTAGCGGGGCTAGCACAGATACGCAGTATTTT
>TRBJ1-4|TRBV19|.|.
CASSIGGSNEKLFF
TGTGCCAGTAGTATTGGGGGGTCAAATGAAAAACTGTTTTTT
>TRBJ2-4|TRBV11-2|.|once
CASSLAGIQYF
TGTGCCAGCAGCTTAGCAGGCATCCAGTACTTC
>TRBJ1-5|TRBV2|.|.
CASSETYSNQPQHF
TGTGCCAGCAGTGAAACCTATAGCAATCAGCCCCAGCATTTT
>TRBJ2-1|TRBV27|.|few
CASSPGTPSYNEQFF
TGTGCCAGCAGCCCGGGGACCCCCTCCTACAATGAGCAGTTCTTC
>TRBJ2-2|TRBV5-1|.|.
CASSLQGFTGELFF
TGCGCCAGCAGCTTACAGGGTTTCACCGGGGAGCTGTTTTTT
>TRBJ1-2|TRBV12-3/TRBV12-4|TRBD1|few
CASRQGQGYGYTF
TGTGCCAGCAGGCAGGGACAGGGCTATGGCTACACCTTC
>TRBJ2-7|TRBV11-1|TRBD1|.
CASSLKRGQGVPYEQYF
TGTGCCAGCAGCTTAAAGAGGGGGCAGGGGGTCCCTTACGAGCAGTACTTC
>TRBJ2-7|TRBV20-1|TRBD2|few
CSARDRERVAGGYEQYF
TGCAGTGCTAGAGATCGGGAGAGGGTAGCGGGAGGCTACGAGCAGTACTTC
>TRBJ2-6|TRBV5-1|.|.
CASSPEGVAGANVLTF
TGCGCCAGCAGCCCCGAAGGGGTTGCCGGGGCCAACGTCCTGACTTTC
>TRBJ2-7|TRBV20-1|.|.
CSARGDTYEQYF
TGCAGTGCTAGAGGGGATACCTACGAGCAGTACTTC
>TRBJ2-7|TRBV7-3|.|.
CASSSQGQVYEQYF
TGTGCCAGCAGCTCGCAGGGGCAGGTGTACGAGCAGTACTTC
>TRBJ2-7|TRBV10-3|.|.
CAISVTSDYEQYF
TGTGCCATCAGTGTGACTAGTGACTACGAGCAGTACTTC
>TRBJ1-6|TRBV11-2|.|.
CASSSRGGAYNSPLHF
TGTGCCAGCAGCTCTCGGGGAGGGGCGTATAATTCACCCCTCCACTTT
>TRBJ2-5|TRBV7-9|.|.
CASSTRRAEETQYF
TGTGCCAGCAGCACTAGGAGGGCGGAAGAGACCCAGTACTTC
>TRBJ2-5|TRBV5-1|.|.
CASSFAGKTQYF
TGCGCCAGCAGCTTTGCAGGGAAGACCCAGTACTTC